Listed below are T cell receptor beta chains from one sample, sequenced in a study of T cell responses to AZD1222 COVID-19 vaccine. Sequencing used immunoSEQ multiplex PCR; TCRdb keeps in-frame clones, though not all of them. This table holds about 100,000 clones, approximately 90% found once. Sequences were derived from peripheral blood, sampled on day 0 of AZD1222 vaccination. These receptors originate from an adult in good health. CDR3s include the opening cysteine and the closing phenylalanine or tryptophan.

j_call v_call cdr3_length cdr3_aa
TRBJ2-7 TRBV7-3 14 CASSFEQFLYEQYF
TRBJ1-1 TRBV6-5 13 CASRTARDTEAFF
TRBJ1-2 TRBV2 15 CASSEESDPSFGYTF
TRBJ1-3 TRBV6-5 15 CASSTGRTSGNTIYF
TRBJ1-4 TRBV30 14 CAWSVGQAAEELFF
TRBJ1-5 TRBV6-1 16 CASSEEAGSNNQPQHF
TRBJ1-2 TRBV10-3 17 CAISESDWGGNYYGYTF
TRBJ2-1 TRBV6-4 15 CASSVSGSSYNEQFF
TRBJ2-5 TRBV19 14 CASRITGGAETQYF
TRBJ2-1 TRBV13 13 CASSLGDYNEQFF
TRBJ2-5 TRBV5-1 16 CASSPGSTGPQETQYF
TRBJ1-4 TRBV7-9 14 CASSLGQGGEKLFF
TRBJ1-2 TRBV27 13 CASSFQGNYGYTF
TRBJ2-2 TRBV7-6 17 CASSLDLAGLNTGELFF
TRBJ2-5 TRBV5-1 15 CASSSRAGRQETQYF
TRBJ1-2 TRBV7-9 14 CASSIRDTNYGYTF
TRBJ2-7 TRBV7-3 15 CASSLAGGSRYEQYF
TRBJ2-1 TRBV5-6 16 CASSLGGGANYNEQFF